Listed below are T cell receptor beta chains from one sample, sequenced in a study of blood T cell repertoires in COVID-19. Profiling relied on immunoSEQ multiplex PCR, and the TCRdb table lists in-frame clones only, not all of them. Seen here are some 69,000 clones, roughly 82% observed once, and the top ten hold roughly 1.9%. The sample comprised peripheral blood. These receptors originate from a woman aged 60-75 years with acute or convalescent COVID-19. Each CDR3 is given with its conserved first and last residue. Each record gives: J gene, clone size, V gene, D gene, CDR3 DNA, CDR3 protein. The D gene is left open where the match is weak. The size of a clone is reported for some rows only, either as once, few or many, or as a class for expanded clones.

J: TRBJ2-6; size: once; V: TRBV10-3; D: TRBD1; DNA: TGTGCCATCAGTGATAAGGGGACAGTAACTGGGGCCAACGTCCTGACTTTC; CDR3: CAISDKGTVTGANVLTF
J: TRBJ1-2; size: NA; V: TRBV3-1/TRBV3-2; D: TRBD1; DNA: TGTGCCAGCAGCCACGGCAGGGGGTCCTATGGCTACACCTTC; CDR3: CASSHGRGSYGYTF
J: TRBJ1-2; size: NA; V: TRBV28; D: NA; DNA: TGTGCCAGCAGTTTCAAAAATGGCTACACCTTC; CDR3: CASSFKNGYTF
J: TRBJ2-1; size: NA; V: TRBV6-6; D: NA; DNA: TGTGCCAGCAGTACCAACCGGTTCGAGCAGTTCTTC; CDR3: CASSTNRFEQFF
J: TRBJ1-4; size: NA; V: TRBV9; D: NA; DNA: TGTGCCAGCAGCGTAGGTCGTACAGGGCCTAATGAAAAACTGTTTTTT; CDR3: CASSVGRTGPNEKLFF
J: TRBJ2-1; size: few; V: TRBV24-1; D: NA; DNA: TGTGCCACCAGTGATGGGGGGGCCAACAATGAGCAGTTCTTC; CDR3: CATSDGGANNEQFF
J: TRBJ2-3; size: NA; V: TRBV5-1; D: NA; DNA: TGCGCCAGCAGCCCGGCCACTAGCAGTTTAAGCACAGATACGCAGTATTTT; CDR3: CASSPATSSLSTDTQYF
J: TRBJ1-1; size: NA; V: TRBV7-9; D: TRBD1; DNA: TGTGCCAGCAGCTTAGTAGGGACAGGACCCGGAGCTTTCTTT; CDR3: CASSLVGTGPGAFF
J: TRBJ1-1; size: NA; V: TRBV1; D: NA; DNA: TGCACCAGCAGCCAAGAAACCGGGGACACTGAAGCTTTCTTT; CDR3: CTSSQETGDTEAFF
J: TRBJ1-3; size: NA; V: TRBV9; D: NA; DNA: TGTGCCAGCAGCGTAGACCAGGGTAGGAGAAACACCATATATTTT; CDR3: CASSVDQGRRNTIYF
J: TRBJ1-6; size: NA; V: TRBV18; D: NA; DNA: TGTGCCAGCTCACCAGTCAACAGGGCCCTACAATATAATTCACCCCTCCACTTT; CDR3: CASSPVNRALQYNSPLHF
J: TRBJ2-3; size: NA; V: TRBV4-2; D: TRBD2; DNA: TGTGCCAGCAGCCAAGGGCAAGGACTAGCGTCCACAGATACGCAGTATTTT; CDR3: CASSQGQGLASTDTQYF
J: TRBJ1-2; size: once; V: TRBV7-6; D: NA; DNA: TGTGCCAGCAGCTTAAAGATCAGCGGGGGCCCCACGCAGGATGGCTACACCTTC; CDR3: CASSLKISGGPTQDGYTF
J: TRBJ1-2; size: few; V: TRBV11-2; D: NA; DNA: TGTGCCAGCAGCCCCCGGACAGCGTCCGTCTATGGCTACACCTTC; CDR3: CASSPRTASVYGYTF
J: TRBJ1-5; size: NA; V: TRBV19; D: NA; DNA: TGTGCCAGTAGTACAGGGCACAATCAGCCCCAGCATTTT; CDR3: CASSTGHNQPQHF
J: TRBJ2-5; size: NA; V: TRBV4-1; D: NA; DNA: TGCGCCAGCAGCCAAATACATACAGCCAAAGAGACCCAGTACTTC; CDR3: CASSQIHTAKETQYF
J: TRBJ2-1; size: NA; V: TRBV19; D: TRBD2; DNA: TGTGCCAGTAGTAATCAAGCGGGAATTACCTACAATGAGCAGTTCTTC; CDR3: CASSNQAGITYNEQFF
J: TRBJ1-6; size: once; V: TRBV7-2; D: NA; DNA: TGTGCCAGCCTCGGGACTTATAATTCACCCCTCCACTTT; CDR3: CASLGTYNSPLHF
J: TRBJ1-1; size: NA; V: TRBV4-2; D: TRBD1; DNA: TGTGCCAGCAGCCAACCGACAGGGGAAGAAGCTTTCTTT; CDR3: CASSQPTGEEAFF
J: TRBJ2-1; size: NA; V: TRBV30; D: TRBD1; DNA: TGTGCCTACACAATAGGGACAGGGTTAAGGGATGAGCAGTTCTTC; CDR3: CAYTIGTGLRDEQFF
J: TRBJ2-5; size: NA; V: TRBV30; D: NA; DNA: TGTGCCTGGAGACGGGGGATAATCCAAGAGACCCAGTACTTC; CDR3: CAWRRGIIQETQYF
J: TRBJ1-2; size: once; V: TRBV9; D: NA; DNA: TGTGCCAGCAGCGTAGAAGGGCAGACAGACTATGGCTACACCTTC; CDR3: CASSVEGQTDYGYTF
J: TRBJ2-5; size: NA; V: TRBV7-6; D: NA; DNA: TGTGCCAGCAGCCCCGTGGGCCGAGAGACCCAGTACTTC; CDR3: CASSPVGRETQYF
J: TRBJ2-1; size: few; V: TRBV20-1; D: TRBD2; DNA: TGCAGTGCTAGTAGCGGGAGGACCCCGGGGGATGAGCAGTTCTTC; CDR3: CSASSGRTPGDEQFF
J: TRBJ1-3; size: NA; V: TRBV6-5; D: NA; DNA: TGTGCCAGCAGGTCAACAGGGCTCTCTGGAAACACCATATATTTT; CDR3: CASRSTGLSGNTIYF
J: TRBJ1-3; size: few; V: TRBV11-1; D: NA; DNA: TGTGCCAGCAGCACGGGACACTCTGGAAACACCATATATTTT; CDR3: CASSTGHSGNTIYF
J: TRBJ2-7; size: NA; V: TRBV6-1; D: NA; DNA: TGTGCCAGCAGTGAAGACAGGGCAAGGTACGAGCAGTACTTC; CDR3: CASSEDRARYEQYF
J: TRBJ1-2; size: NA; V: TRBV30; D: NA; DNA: TGTGCCTGGGTCCCCGAGGTTGGCTATGGCTACACCTTC; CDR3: CAWVPEVGYGYTF
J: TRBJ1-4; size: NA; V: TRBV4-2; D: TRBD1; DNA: TGTGCCAGCAGCCAAGATTTACAGGGGAATGAAAAACTGTTTTTT; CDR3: CASSQDLQGNEKLFF
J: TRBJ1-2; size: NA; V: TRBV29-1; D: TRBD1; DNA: TGCAGCGCTGGCGACAGGGATAACTATGGCTACACCTTC; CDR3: CSAGDRDNYGYTF
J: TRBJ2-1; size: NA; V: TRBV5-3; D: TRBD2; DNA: TGTGCCAGATTAGGGACTAGCGGGAGTAATTACCCAAGCTCCTACAATGAGCAGTTCTTC; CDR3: CARLGTSGSNYPSSYNEQFF
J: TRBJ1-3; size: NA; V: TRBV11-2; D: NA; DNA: TGTGCCACGGCCGGGACAATGACTGGAAACACCATATATTTT; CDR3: CATAGTMTGNTIYF
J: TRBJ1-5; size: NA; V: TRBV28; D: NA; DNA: TGTGCCAGCAGTTTTTTGGTCAGGAATAGCAATCAGCCCCAGCATTTT; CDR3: CASSFLVRNSNQPQHF
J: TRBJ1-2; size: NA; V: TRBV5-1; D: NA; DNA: TGCGCCAGCAGCTTGAAGGGTGGGGTGGGGAGTGGCTACACCTTC; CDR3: CASSLKGGVGSGYTF
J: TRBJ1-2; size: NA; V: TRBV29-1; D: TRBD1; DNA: TGCAGCGTTGTGGGACAGACTAACTATGGCTACACCTTC; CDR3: CSVVGQTNYGYTF
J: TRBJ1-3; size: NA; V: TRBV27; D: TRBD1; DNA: TGTGCCAGCAGTTTAGTAGGGACAGGGAGGAACACCATATATTTT; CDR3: CASSLVGTGRNTIYF
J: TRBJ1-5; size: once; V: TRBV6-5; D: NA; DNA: TGTGCCAGCAGGGTCGAACGGTACAATCAGCCCCAGCATTTT; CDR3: CASRVERYNQPQHF
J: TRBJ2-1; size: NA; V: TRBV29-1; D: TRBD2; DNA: TGCAGCGTTAGGACTAGCGGGAGCCATGAGCAGTTCTTC; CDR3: CSVRTSGSHEQFF
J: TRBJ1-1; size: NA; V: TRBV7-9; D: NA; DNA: TGTGCCAGCTCCCGAGGGGGGGGCAGGAAGATCACTGAAGCTTTCTTT; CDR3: CASSRGGGRKITEAFF
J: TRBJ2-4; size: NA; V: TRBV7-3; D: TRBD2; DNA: TGTGCCAGCAGCTTACAAGGGCGACTAGCGGGAGGAGTAAAAAACATTCAGTACTTC; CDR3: CASSLQGRLAGGVKNIQYF
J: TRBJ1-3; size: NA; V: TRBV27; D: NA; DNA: TGTGCCAGCTTTAGGTGGTGGGACAAGCTAAAGACTGGAAACACCATATATTTT; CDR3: CASFRWWDKLKTGNTIYF
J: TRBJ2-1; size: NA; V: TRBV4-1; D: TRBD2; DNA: TGCGCCAGCAGCCGAGGGACTAGCGGGGGGGCTGATGAGCAGTTCTTC; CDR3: CASSRGTSGGADEQFF
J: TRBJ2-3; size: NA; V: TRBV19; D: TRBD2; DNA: TGTGCCAGTAGTAAGCGCGGGAGGTCAGATACGCAGTATTTT; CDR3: CASSKRGRSDTQYF
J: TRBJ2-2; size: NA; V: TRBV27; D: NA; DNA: TGTGCCAGCAGTTGGAGGGTCGGCGGGGAGCTGTTTTTT; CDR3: CASSWRVGGELFF
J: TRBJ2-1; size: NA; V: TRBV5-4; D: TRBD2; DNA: TGTGCCAGCAGCTTGGACACTAGCGGGAGCTCCGAGCAGTTCTTC; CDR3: CASSLDTSGSSEQFF
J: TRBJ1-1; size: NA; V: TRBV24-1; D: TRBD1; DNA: TGTGCCACCAGACAGACAGGGGGGAACACTGAAGCTTTCTTT; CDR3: CATRQTGGNTEAFF
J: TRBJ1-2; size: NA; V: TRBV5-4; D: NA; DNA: TGTGCCAGCAGCTATGACATTGTCAACTATGGCTACACCTTC; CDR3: CASSYDIVNYGYTF
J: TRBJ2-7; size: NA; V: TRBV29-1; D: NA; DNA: TGCAGCGTTTATGCGGACTCCTACGAGCAGTACTTC; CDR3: CSVYADSYEQYF
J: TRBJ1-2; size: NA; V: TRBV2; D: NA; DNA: TGTGCCAGCAGTGAAAATTGGACATACTATGGCTACACCTTC; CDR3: CASSENWTYYGYTF
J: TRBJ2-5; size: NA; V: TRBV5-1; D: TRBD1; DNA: TGCGCCAGCAAACAGGGGTATACCCGCGATTTGACCCAGTACTTC; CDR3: CASKQGYTRDLTQYF
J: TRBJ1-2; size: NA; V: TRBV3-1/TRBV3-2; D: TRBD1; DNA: TGTGCGGTTGGACAGGGGAGAAATGGCTACACCTTC; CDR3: CAVGQGRNGYTF
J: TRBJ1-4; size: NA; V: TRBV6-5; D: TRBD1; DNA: TGTGCCAGCAGTCGGGACAGTCGAGAAAAACTGTTTTTT; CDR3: CASSRDSREKLFF
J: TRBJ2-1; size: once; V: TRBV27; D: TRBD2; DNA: TGTGCCAGCAGGAGAGCGGGAGGTTATACTGAGCAGTTCTTC; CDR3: CASRRAGGYTEQFF
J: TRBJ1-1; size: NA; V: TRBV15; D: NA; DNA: TGTGCCACCAGCAGAGACGCCAGAAGGAACACTGAAGCTTTCTTT; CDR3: CATSRDARRNTEAFF
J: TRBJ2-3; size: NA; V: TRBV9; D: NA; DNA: TGTGCCAGCAGCGTAATGGGCCGGGAGAGGGCAGATACGCAGTATTTT; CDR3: CASSVMGRERADTQYF